This T cell receptor (beta chain) comes out of a study of prognosis after radiotherapy for stage I lung cancer. The overall study: Patient ages ran from about 50 to 95, with a median of 74.5 years, and the group had about 13 men and over 5 women.

TCR beta CDR3 was amplified from genomic DNA by two-round multiplex PCR. The authors ran first-round PCR with primers specific to each TRBV and TRBJ gene. TCRdb re-derived calls from the multiplex PCR reads in MiXCR, one entry per CDR3 protein. The data contain about 59,000 distinct CDR3 sequences, 26% of them singletons. The germline V gene has CDR1 LGHNA and CDR2 YNFKEQ. The ends lost 6 bases at V and 9 bases at J; junction bases unmatched: 11. The CDR3 is 15 residues long. The receptor was isolated from a donor at least 50 years old with non-small cell lung cancer. The starting material was PBMCs, obtained before or after stereotactic body radiation therapy (not recorded which). The rearrangement joins TRBV4-2 to TRBJ1-6, with 7 positions matching TRBD1. The CDR3 DNA reads TGTGCCAGCAGACAAAAAGACAGGGATAGTTCACCCCTCCACTTT. It translates to CASRQKDRDSSPLHF.